These T cell receptor beta chains were read from a single sample in a study of blood T cells in healthy people across ages. TCRdb called the 5' RACE reads again in MiXCR, with one record for every CDR3 protein. Here the sample spans some 900,000 distinct CDR3 sequences, 45% to 50% being singletons. The sample consisted of blood. The receptors were gathered from a man under 40 in good health. CDR3s include the opening cysteine and the closing phenylalanine or tryptophan. A D gene is named only where the DNA matches it firmly.

j_call v_call d_call cdr3_aa
- TRBV29-1 TRBD1 CSVEEETGGSAEQYF
TRBJ2-6 TRBV7-9 - CASSFSSSGANVLTF
TRBJ2-1 TRBV24-1 TRBD1 CATSSPRTGNNEQFF
TRBJ2-5 TRBV5-1 TRBD1 CASSWGTGGGGETQYF
TRBJ2-7 TRBV12-1 - CASSPEGLYYEQYF
TRBJ2-3 TRBV18 TRBD2 CASSPSGGSWTQYF
TRBJ2-7 TRBV27 TRBD1 CASSGRDSYFYEQYF
TRBJ2-7 TRBV27 - CASSLSNHYEQYF
TRBJ1-1 TRBV5-1 TRBD1 CASSLSPQGPNTEAFF
TRBJ1-2 TRBV27 - CASSTSPTGGRCGYTF
TRBJ2-1 TRBV14 TRBD2 CASSSLTSGATGNEQFF
TRBJ1-2 TRBV12-3/TRBV12-4 - CAGSLSGGYTF
TRBJ2-7 TRBV5-4 TRBD1 CASRRDRGAYEQYF
TRBJ2-5 TRBV4-1 - CASSQEGRWDEPYF
TRBJ2-5 TRBV20-1 TRBD1 CSAPPGQGTKTQYF